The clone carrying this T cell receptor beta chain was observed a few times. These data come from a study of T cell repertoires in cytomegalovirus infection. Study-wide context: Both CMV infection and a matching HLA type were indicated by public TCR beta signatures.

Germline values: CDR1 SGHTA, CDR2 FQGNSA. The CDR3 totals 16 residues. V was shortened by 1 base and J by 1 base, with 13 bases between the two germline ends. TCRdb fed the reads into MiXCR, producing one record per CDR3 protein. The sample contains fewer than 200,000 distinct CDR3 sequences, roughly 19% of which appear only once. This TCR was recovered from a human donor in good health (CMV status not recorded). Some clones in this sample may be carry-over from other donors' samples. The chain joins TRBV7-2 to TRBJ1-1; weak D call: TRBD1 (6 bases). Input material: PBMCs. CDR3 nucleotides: TGTGCCAGCAGCTTAGGATTAGGGACATGGAACACTGAAGCTTTCTTT. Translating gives CASSLGLGTWNTEAFF.